The rows below give T cell receptor beta chains drawn from one sample of a study of blood T cell repertoires in COVID-19. TCRdb's table, derived via immunoSEQ multiplex PCR, lists solely in-frame clones and lacks some. The data contain under 150,000 clones, 70% to 90% of them singletons. Sequencing used peripheral blood. These TCRs come from a human donor in a cohort sampled during active COVID-19. Both conserved end residues are part of each CDR3. Each record gives: J gene, D gene, V gene, CDR3 protein. D genes are given only for firm matches.

TRBJ2-7,TRBD1,TRBV24-1,CATSDFRDRDYEQYF
TRBJ2-6,TRBD1,TRBV2,CASGQGAPGANVLTF
TRBJ1-1,.,TRBV18,CASSPVRGGTEAFF
TRBJ1-2,.,TRBV21-1,CASSKSQRTRGGYTF
TRBJ1-2,.,TRBV6-2/TRBV6-3,CASSYPRGKANYGYTF
TRBJ2-7,.,TRBV6-1,CASSEHQDSYEQYF
TRBJ1-3,TRBD1,TRBV3-1/TRBV3-2,CASSLPDRLTGNTIYF
TRBJ2-5,.,TRBV6-1,CASSERGKTQYF
TRBJ2-4,TRBD1,TRBV4-2,CASSPQQGAAKNIQYF
TRBJ2-5,.,TRBV7-2,CASSFQGRQETQYF
TRBJ1-2,TRBD1,TRBV5-4,CASSSGQGRYGYTF
TRBJ2-7,TRBD1,TRBV30,CAWRDRGVLEQYF
TRBJ2-7,TRBD1,TRBV2,CASSVGTGPSYEQYF
TRBJ2-5,TRBD2,TRBV3-1/TRBV3-2,CASSQVAGGSETQYF
TRBJ1-1,.,TRBV5-1,CASSLGPGEAFF
TRBJ2-7,TRBD1,TRBV19,CATKGQGDYEQYF
TRBJ2-1,TRBD2,TRBV6-5,CASSSGASGAYNEQFF
TRBJ1-1,.,TRBV19,CASSIETVTNTEAFF
TRBJ2-1,.,TRBV9,CASSSVSYNEQFF
TRBJ2-1,TRBD1,TRBV19,CASTETGVTDNEQFF
TRBJ2-3,TRBD1,TRBV9,CASSVGPGTGGDTQYF
TRBJ1-4,TRBD1,TRBV19,CASTGTGANEKLFF